This TCR beta chain was recorded in a study of T-cell memory formation after mild COVID-19 (dated by TCRdb to about 2021). For context, the study as a whole: TCR sequence clusters from the two donors were largely donor specific. Longitudinal TCRalpha and TCRbeta repertoire sequencing tracked T-cell clones expanding and contracting after mild COVID-19 in a couple of donors. Two young, previously healthy adult volunteers made up the cohort, one male and one female.

Taken from cysteine to phenylalanine, the CDR3 has 15 residues. Only the CDR3 DNA stays, 45 bases, in frame from base 1. CDR1 and CDR2, per the germline V gene, are SGHVS and FQNEAQ. V is clipped by 4 bases and J by 0 bases, and the sequence between their germline boundaries is 10 bases long. This clonotype turned up a few times. Its antigen has not been determined. Base qualities are not provided; no much larger clone lies one nucleotide away. Study-level results and caveats: Contracting CD4+ clones turned up mainly in the CM and EM memory subsets, whereas EMRA was where CD8+ clones were enriched. Some responding clones were detected in pre-infection memory, which suggested that pre-existing cross-reactive memory T cells had joined the SARS-CoV-2 response. Whether the second-wave clones peaking on day 37 were SARS-CoV-2 specific was not confirmed. Clones that contracted from day 15 to 85 showed balanced CD4/CD8 phenotypes, whereas a second wave of clones that expanded from day 15 to 37 leaned towards CD4+. The study included only a couple of mild cases, and larger cohorts that include severe cases with pre-infection samples were judged to be necessary.

Sequenced using an Illumina NovaSeq 6000. Using 5'RACE with constant-segment primers, TCRalpha and TCRbeta cDNA libraries were constructed, with sample barcodes and unique molecular identifiers added in the process. Trizol reagent was used to extract RNA from every sample. The libraries were amplified in two PCR steps, and the second step added a second sample barcode and Illumina TruSeq adapters. The libraries were sequenced on an Illumina NovaSeq using 2 x 150 bp paired-end reads. Concerning the study's data processing: Demultiplexing of reads and collapsing into UMI-guided consensus sequences were performed with migec v1.2.7. With mixcr v2.1.11, UMI consensuses were aligned to TRA and TRB V and J templates and assembled into clonotypes. Expanded or contracted clonotypes were those called significant by both edgeR and NoisET, with noise models trained on biological replicates. edgeR calls used a false discovery rate-adjusted p below 0.01 and a log2 fold-change threshold of 1. PCA with hierarchical clustering of max-normalized trajectories of the 1000 most abundant clonotypes was used as exploratory dynamics analysis. Each responding clone was given a CD4 or CD8 phenotype based on the CD4+ and CD8+ repertoires, which had been sequenced separately. TCRdb ran its own pipeline on the public reads, namely fastp trimming at Q25 and MiXCR clone calling, and kept in-frame beta chains. Rows matching on CDR3 protein sequence are summarized as one entry with the most common DNA and genes. These V and J calls originate from TCRdb's pipeline instead of the authors' own analysis. The sample table shows about 400,000 distinct CDR3 sequences, and about 22% are seen once. Around 14% of the sample belongs to the ten largest clones.

Ficoll-Paque density gradient centrifugation was the method used to isolate PBMCs. Sequenced sample: PBMCs or a T cell subset sorted from them (not recorded which). The sequence links TRBV7-8 to TRBJ1-3; the D gene is not confidently resolved. This receptor was taken from an adult woman who had mild COVID-19 (a few samples of this study predate the infection). The sample titles of this study are shuffled in the database, so cell type and time point are left out; the donor was told from shared clones. The nucleotide sequence is given as TGTGCCAGCAGCTCAGACCCCTTCTCTGGAAACACCATATATTTT. Its protein is CASSSDPFSGNTIYF.